This TCR beta chain appears in the sequencing data of a study of T-cell memory formation after mild COVID-19. Findings of the study overall: Among CD4+ contracting clones, most were CM and EM, and CD8+ ones EMRA.

5'RACE with constant-segment primers built TCRalpha and TCRbeta cDNA libraries with UMIs. TCRdb re-called the 5' RACE reads through MiXCR, storing one row per CDR3 protein. The sample records around 340,000 distinct CDR3 sequences, approximately 15% being singletons. The germline V gene encodes CDR1 LGHNA and CDR2 YNFKEQ. Trimming stripped 10 bases from V and 3 bases from J, with 12 bases between. The CDR3 contains 12 residues. This clonotype was recorded a few times. Its cognate antigen is unknown. The specimen sequenced was PBMCs or a T cell subset sorted from them (not recorded which). This chain links TRBV4-2 with TRBJ1-2, with a possible D match to TRBD1 (5 bases). The receptor was derived from a man aged 18 to 30 who had mild COVID-19 (a few samples of this study predate the infection). Cell type and time point are not known. CDR3 nucleotides: TGTGCCACCTCGGGAGGGGACTATGGCTACACCTTC. This gives the protein CATSGGDYGYTF.